The 6 T cell receptor beta chains below come from one sample, sequenced in a study of blood T cells in healthy people across ages. PCR was performed a second time for 7 to 11 cycles using a sample-barcoded 5' primer and a J-beta primer mix. TCRdb passed the 5' RACE reads through MiXCR, listing each CDR3 protein once. The sample includes over a million distinct CDR3 sequences, under 30% of them seen just once. The data were also submitted as part of a second study, on T cells of mothers and their children.

Sequencing input: blood. These receptors were obtained from a girl between 2 and 10 years old in good health.

This clonotype was recorded a few times. The chain employs TRBV4-2 and TRBJ1-1; 7 bases line up with TRBD1. V trimming: 0 bases; J trimming: 3 bases; junction bases outside the gene matches: 4. CDR1 LGHNA and CDR2 YNFKEQ come from the germline V gene. This CDR3 is built from 15 residues. CDR3 coding DNA: TGTGCCAGCAGCCAAGATACAGGGGTCGACACTGAAGCTTTCTTT. It encodes CASSQDTGVDTEAFF.

The table lists this clonotype with a few counts. This rearrangement joins TRBV7-2 to TRBJ2-4; TRBD1 might be the D (5 bases). The germline V and J ends were trimmed by 1 base and 9 bases, with 22 bases remaining between them. CDR1 and CDR2 (germline): SGHTA, FQGNSA. This CDR3 is built from 17 residues. CDR3 nucleotide sequence: TGTGCCAGCAGCTTAGAGTGGCCAGGGATTGCTTTAGGCATTCAGTACTTC. This gives the protein CASSLEWPGIALGIQYF.

The sample holds a few counts of this clonotype. The J gene is TRBJ2-7, the V gene TRBV7-8; TRBD2 might be the D (5 bases). Germline values: CDR1 SGHVS, CDR2 FQNEAQ. The CDR3 sequence is 12 residues long. The V end was cut by 4 bases, the J end by 7 bases, with 11 bases between. The CDR3 sequence: CASSWGSGEQYF. In nucleotides, the CDR3 is TGTGCCAGCAGCTGGGGATCGGGGGAGCAGTACTTC.

This rearrangement joins TRBV29-1 to TRBJ2-7; the D is unclear. The CDR3 extends over 12 amino acids. Trimming shortened V by 0 bases and J by 5 bases, and 8 bases separated the two germline ends. The V gene's germline CDR1 is SQVTM and CDR2 ANQGSEA. As DNA, the CDR3 is TGCAGCGTTGAAGATCTTCAGAACGAGCAGTACTTC. Encoded protein: CSVEDLQNEQYF.

This clonotype was counted between two and nine times. This chain links TRBV12-3 or TRBV12-4 with TRBJ1-6; 7 bases agree with TRBD1. The CDR3 is made up of 13 amino acids. V was pared by 5 bases and J by 10 bases, with 5 bases of the junction left unmatched. CDR3 sequence (DNA): TGTGCCAGCAGTCCAGACAGGGACTCACCCCTCCACTTT. Amino acids: CASSPDRDSPLHF.

The table lists this clonotype with a few counts. No DNA is shown, since the ends of the CDR3 on it are uncertain; the CDR3 is the one TCRdb lists. V gene TRBV7-3 combines with J gene TRBJ2-3; TRBD1, the table's D call, lacks a check against the DNA. Counting both end residues, the CDR3 totals 16 amino acids. Germline CDR1 SGHTA, CDR2 FQGTGA. The CDR3 here is CASSLLGQVSLGTQYF.